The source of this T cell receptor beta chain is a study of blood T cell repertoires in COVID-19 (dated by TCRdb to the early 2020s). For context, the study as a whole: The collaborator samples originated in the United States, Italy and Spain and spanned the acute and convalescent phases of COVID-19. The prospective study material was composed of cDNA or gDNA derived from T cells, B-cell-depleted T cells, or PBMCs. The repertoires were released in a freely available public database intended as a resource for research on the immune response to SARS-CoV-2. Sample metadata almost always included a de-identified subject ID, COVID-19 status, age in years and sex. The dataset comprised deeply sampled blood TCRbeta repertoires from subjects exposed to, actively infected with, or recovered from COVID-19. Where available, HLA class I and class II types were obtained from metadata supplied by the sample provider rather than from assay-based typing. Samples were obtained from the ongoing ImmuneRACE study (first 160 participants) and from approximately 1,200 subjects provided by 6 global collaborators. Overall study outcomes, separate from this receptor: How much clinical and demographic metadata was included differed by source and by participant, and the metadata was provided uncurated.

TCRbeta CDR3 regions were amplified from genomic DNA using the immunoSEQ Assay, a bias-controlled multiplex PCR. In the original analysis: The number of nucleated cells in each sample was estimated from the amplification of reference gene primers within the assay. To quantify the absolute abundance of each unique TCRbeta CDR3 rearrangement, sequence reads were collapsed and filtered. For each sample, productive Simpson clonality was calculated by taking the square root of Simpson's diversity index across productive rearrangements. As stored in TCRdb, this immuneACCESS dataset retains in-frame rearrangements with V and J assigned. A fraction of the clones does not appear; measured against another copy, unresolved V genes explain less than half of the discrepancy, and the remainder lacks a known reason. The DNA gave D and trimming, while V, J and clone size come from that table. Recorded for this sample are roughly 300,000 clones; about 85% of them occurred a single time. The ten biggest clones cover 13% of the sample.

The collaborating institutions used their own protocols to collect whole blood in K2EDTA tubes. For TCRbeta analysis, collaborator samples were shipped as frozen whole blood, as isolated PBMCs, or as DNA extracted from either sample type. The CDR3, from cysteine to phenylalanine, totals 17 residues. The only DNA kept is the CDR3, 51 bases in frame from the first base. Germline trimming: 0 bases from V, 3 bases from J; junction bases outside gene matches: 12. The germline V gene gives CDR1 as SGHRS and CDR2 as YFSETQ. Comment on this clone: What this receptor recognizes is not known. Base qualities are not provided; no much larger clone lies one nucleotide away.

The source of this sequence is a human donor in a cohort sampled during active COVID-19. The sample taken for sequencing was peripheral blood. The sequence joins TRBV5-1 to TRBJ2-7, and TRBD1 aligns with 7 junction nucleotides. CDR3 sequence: CASSLGGGTANFYEQYF. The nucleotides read TGCGCCAGCAGCTTGGGAGGGGGCACGGCAAATTTCTACGAGCAGTACTTC. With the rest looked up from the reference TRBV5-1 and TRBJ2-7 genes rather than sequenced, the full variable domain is KAGVTQTPRYLIKTRGQQVTLSCSPISGHRSVSWYQQTPGQGLQFLFEYFSETQRNKGNFPGRFSGRQFSNSRSEMNVSTLELGDSALYLCASSLGGGTANFYEQYFGPGTRLTVT.